The T cell receptor (beta chain) described here comes from a study of shared clonotypes between healthy human individuals. Sequencing was performed on unsorted PBMC DNA using ten immunoSEQ deep assay plates. The data were produced by immunoSEQ multiplex PCR, yet TCRdb's version contains in-frame clones alone and is incomplete. The repertoire holds about 450,000 clones, with 79% as singletons. CDR1 is SGHRS, CDR2 YFSETQ, per germline. The V gene lost 0 bases and the J gene lost 4 bases, with 11 bases spanning the gap. The CDR3 covers 14 residues. The sequencing sample was made of PBMCs. The receptor comes from a woman in her thirties or forties in good health. Some clones in this sample may be carry-over from other donors' samples. The chain combines TRBV5-1 with TRBJ2-7; D is possibly TRBD1 (7 bases). The CDR3 DNA follows: TGCGCCAGCAGCTTGGGCGGGACAGAGTACGAGCAGTACTTC. It translates to CASSLGGTEYEQYF.